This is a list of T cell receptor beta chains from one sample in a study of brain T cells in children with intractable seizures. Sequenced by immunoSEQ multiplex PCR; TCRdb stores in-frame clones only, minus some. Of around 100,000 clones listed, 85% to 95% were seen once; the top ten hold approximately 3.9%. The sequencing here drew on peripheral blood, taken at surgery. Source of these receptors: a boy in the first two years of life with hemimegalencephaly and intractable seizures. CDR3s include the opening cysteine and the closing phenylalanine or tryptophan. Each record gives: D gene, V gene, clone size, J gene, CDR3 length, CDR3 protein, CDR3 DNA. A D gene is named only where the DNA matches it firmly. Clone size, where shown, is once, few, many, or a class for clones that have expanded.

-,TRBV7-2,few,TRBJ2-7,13,CASSLEKGYEQYF,TGTGCCAGCAGCTTAGAGAAAGGCTACGAGCAGTACTTC
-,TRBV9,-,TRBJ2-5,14,CASSVGVDQETQYF,TGTGCCAGCAGCGTAGGGGTAGATCAAGAGACCCAGTACTTC
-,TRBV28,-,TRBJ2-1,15,CASSFPGPSYNEQFF,TGTGCCAGCAGTTTTCCGGGCCCTTCCTACAATGAGCAGTTCTTC
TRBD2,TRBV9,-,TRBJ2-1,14,CASAGTSGSDEQFF,TGTGCCTCCGCCGGGACTAGCGGGAGTGATGAGCAGTTCTTC
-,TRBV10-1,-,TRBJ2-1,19,CASTLGRWARRRSYNEQFF,TGCGCCAGCACCCTCGGGCGGTGGGCTAGGCGACGCTCCTACAATGAGCAGTTCTTC
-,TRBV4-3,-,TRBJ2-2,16,CASSQDRGRYTGELFF,TGCGCCAGCAGCCAAGATCGGGGGCGATACACCGGGGAGCTGTTTTTT
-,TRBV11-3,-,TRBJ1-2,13,CASSPDSNYGYTF,TGTGCCAGCAGCCCCGACAGTAACTATGGCTACACCTTC
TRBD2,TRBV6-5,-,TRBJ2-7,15,CASSYLAGGSYEQYF,TGTGCCAGCAGTTACCTGGCGGGGGGGTCCTACGAGCAGTACTTC
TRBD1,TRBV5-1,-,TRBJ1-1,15,CASRREGTGGWEAFF,TGCGCCAGCAGGCGGGAAGGGACAGGGGGATGGGAAGCTTTCTTT
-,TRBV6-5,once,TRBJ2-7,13,CASRTTLAYEQYF,TGTGCCAGCAGAACGACACTAGCTTACGAGCAGTACTTC
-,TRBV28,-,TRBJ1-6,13,CASRLPGSSPLHF,TGTGCCAGCAGGCTCCCCGGGAGTTCACCCCTCCACTTT
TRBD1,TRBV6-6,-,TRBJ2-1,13,CASSYSDRVQQFF,TGTGCCAGCAGTTACTCCGACAGGGTTCAGCAGTTCTTC
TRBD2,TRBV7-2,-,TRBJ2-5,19,CASSLNPGLAGGGRETQYF,TGTGCCAGCAGCTTAAATCCGGGACTAGCGGGAGGGGGCCGCGAGACCCAGTACTTC
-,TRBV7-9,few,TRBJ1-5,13,CASSPPTGQPQHF,TGTGCCAGCAGCCCCCCGACAGGACAGCCCCAGCATTTT
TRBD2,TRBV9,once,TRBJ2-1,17,CASSVGEGSGSYNEQFF,TGTGCCAGCAGCGTTGGGGAGGGGAGCGGGAGTTACAATGAGCAGTTCTTC
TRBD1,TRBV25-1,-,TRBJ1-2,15,CASSEYKTGGDGYTF,TGTGCCAGCAGTGAATATAAAACAGGGGGCGATGGCTACACCTTC
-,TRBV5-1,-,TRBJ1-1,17,CASSLYIQGHSNTEAFF,TGCGCCAGCAGCCTGTATATTCAGGGACACTCGAACACTGAAGCTTTCTTT
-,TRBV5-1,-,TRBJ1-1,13,CASSLQGPTEAFF,TGCGCCAGCAGCTTACAGGGACCCACTGAAGCTTTCTTT
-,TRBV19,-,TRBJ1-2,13,CASSIRGVYGYTF,TGTGCCAGTAGTATAAGGGGGGTCTATGGCTACACCTTC
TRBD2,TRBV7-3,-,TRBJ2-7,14,CASSLYGRDLVQYF,TGTGCCAGCAGCTTATACGGGAGGGACCTGGTGCAGTACTTC
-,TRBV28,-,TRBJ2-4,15,CASGLSVQGGGIQYF,TGTGCCAGCGGCCTCTCTGTCCAAGGGGGAGGCATTCAGTACTTC
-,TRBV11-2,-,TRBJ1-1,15,CASSLVAGVNTEAFF,TGTGCCAGCAGCTTAGTGGCGGGAGTGAACACTGAAGCTTTCTTT
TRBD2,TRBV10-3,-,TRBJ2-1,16,CAITSEEREGYNEQFF,TGTGCCATCACGAGTGAGGAGCGGGAGGGTTACAATGAGCAGTTCTTC
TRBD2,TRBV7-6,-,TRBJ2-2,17,CASSFSPLAGGPGELFF,TGTGCCAGCAGTTTCTCCCCCCTAGCGGGAGGGCCCGGGGAGCTGTTTTTT
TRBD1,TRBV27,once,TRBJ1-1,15,CASSRRQGGGTEAFF,TGTGCCAGCAGTCGCAGACAGGGAGGGGGCACTGAAGCTTTCTTT
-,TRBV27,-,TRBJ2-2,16,CASSRQGRGHTGELFF,TGTGCCAGCAGTCGTCAGGGGAGAGGTCACACCGGGGAGCTGTTTTTT